This T cell receptor (beta chain) came from a study of T cell clones after liver transplantation. V gave up 2 bases and J gave up 9 bases, with 11 bases separating them. Germline V gene sequence: CDR1 SGHNT, CDR2 YENEEA. CDR3 length: 13 amino acids. Libraries were prepared by immunoSEQ multiplex PCR; TCRdb keeps only in-frame clonotypes and omits some of them. The sample carries around 100,000 clones, around 86% recorded once. The starting material was CD4+ T cells from blood, obtained before liver transplant. The V call is TRBV11-3, the J call TRBJ2-1; D possibly corresponds to TRBD1 (6 bases). The TCR originated in a human donor who received a liver transplant. CDR3 coding DNA: TGTGCCAGCAGCTTATCCAGGGGCGGTGAGCAGTTCTTC. This sequence encodes CASSLSRGGEQFF.